These 10 T cell receptor beta chains came from one sample sequenced in a study of CD8+CD57+ T cells in acquired aplastic anemia. CD8+CD57+ cell expansion had been shown by flow cytometry in patients chosen for sequencing. Profiling that covered TCR beta VDJ and CDR3 relied on genomic DNA as its template. MiXCR, run by TCRdb on the reads, gives a single entry per CDR3 protein. Altogether roughly 100,000 distinct CDR3 sequences are present, around 62% being singletons, with the ten largest covering about 60%. Sequenced input: sorted CD4+, CD8+, or CD8+CD57+ T cells (not recorded which) from PBMCs. The receptors here all came from a human donor with aplastic anemia.

This clonotype has only one observation. This rearrangement joins TRBV15 to TRBJ2-7; D gene ambiguous. Between the trimmed V and J ends, which lost 3 bases and 6 bases, there was a span of 12 bases. CDR1 is LNHNV and CDR2 is YYDKDF in the germline V gene (reference sequence). The CDR3 has 13 amino acids. CDR3 bases: TGTGCCACCAGCAGCGTTAATGGGCGCGAGCAGTACTTC. It codes for CATSSVNGREQYF.

V usage is TRBV7-2 and J usage is TRBJ2-7; D is possibly TRBD2 (5 bases). The CDR3 sequence is 12 residues long. Germline V CDR1 and CDR2: SGHTA, FQGNSA. Trimming pared 6 bases from V and 0 bases from J, leaving 6 bases between. CDR3 sequence: CASRGASYEQYF. The CDR3 DNA follows: TGTGCCAGCAGGGGAGCCTCCTACGAGCAGTACTTC.

This clonotype was detected only a few times. This rearrangement joins TRBV7-2 to TRBJ2-7; D remains unclear. Germline CDR1 SGHTA, CDR2 FQGNSA. The CDR3 consists of 12 residues. V gave up 1 base and J gave up 6 bases, with 7 bases separating them. In DNA, the CDR3 is TGTGCCAGCAGCTTAGATCTGGGCGAGCAGTACTTC. Encoded protein: CASSLDLGEQYF.

The gene calls are TRBV24-1 and TRBJ2-1; D is uncertain. This CDR3 spans 16 amino acids. Germline CDR1 KGHDR, CDR2 SFDVKD. The ends were cut back, 2 bases at V and 0 bases at J, with 10 bases in the middle. CDR3: CATSDSRRSSYNEQFF. CDR3 in DNA: TGTGCCACCAGTGATTCACGGCGGAGCTCCTACAATGAGCAGTTCTTC.

The rearrangement uses TRBV7-2 and TRBJ1-1, with D uncertain. V was pared by 3 bases and J by 1 base, with 6 bases between. There are 13 residues in the CDR3. CDR1 and CDR2 from the germline V gene are SGHTA and FQGNSA. In DNA, the CDR3 is TGTGCCAGCAGCTTTCGGGAGAACACTGAAGCTTTCTTT. Translating it yields CASSFRENTEAFF.

The chain links TRBV7-4 to TRBJ2-7; D is uncertain. V lost 4 bases, J lost 3 bases, and 7 bases lay in between. Germline CDR1 is SGHVT and CDR2 is SQSDAQ. This CDR3 is 12 amino acids long. DNA for the CDR3: TGTGCCAGCAGCTGGCAGAACTACGAGCAGTACTTC. It is translated as CASSWQNYEQYF. Looking up the rest from reference TRBV7-4 and TRBJ2-7 gives the full variable domain: GAGVSQSPRYKVAKRGRDVALRCDSISGHVTLYWYRQTLGQGSEVLTYSQSDAQRDKSGRPSGRFSAERPERSVSTLKIQRTEQGDSAVYLCASSWQNYEQYFGPGTRLTVT.

On this clonotype itself: At one end, the junction sequence differs from germline, possibly due to a read error. This chain joins TRBV2 and TRBJ2-1; TRBD2 aligns across 8 bases. Germline loops: CDR1 SNHLY, CDR2 FYNNEI. This CDR3 is built from 16 residues. The CDR3 nucleotides are TGTGCCAGCAGTGAATCGGGGGGGCGGTTCTACAATGGGCAGTTCTTC. It translates to CASSESGGRFYNGQFF.

On this clonotype: The germline gene is not matched at one end of the junction; a read error may be the cause. V gene TRBV9 combines with J gene TRBJ2-5; 16 bases fit TRBD2. CDR3 length: 16 amino acids. Germline values: CDR1 SGDLS, CDR2 YYNGEE. The CDR3 DNA sequence: TGTGCCAGCAGCGTCGGGACTAGCGGGGGGGGAGAGACCGAGTACTTC. Translation: CASSVGTSGGGETEYF.

In this sample, this clonotype turned up many times. The rearrangement joins TRBV6-5 to TRBJ1-2; D is possibly TRBD1 (6 bases). Trimming left V 0 bases short and J 2 bases short, with 16 bases between. The CDR3 is made up of 17 amino acids. Germline CDR1 reads MNHEY; CDR2 reads SVGAGI. This CDR3 reads CASSYSAPSTGNYGYTF. CDR3 nucleotides: TGTGCCAGCAGTTACTCGGCCCCCTCCACAGGGAACTATGGCTACACCTTC.

The rearrangement links TRBV29-1 to TRBJ2-5; a possible D gene is TRBD2 (5 bases). Per the germline V gene, CDR1 is SQVTM and CDR2 is ANQGSEA. V lost 7 bases and J lost 5, with 14 bases in between. The CDR3 is made up of 12 amino acids. The CDR3 protein is CSALSPGETQYF. CDR3 bases: TGCAGCGCCCTATCTCCGGGGGAGACCCAGTACTTC.